This TCR beta chain was sequenced in a study of OX40 agonist ivuxolimab in advanced cancers. Study background: The dose-escalation cohort had hepatocellular carcinoma, melanoma, renal cell or head and neck cancer.

On this clone itself: Antigen specificity is unknown.

Produced via immunoSEQ multiplex PCR; TCRdb's table is partial and in-frame only. The sample holds around 48,000 clones, over 60% seen once. Trimming at V came to 7 bases and at J to 4 bases, leaving 2 bases not matched to a gene. Germline assignment: CDR1 SQVTM and CDR2 ANQGSEA. The CDR3 is made up of 12 amino acids. Study-level points and caveats: Both CD4+ and CD8+ T cell populations in blood had undergone clonal expansion by week 6 at 0.1 to 3.0 mg/kg.

This material consisted of CD4+ or CD8+ T cells sorted from blood, taken in a trial of the OX40 agonist ivuxolimab. This chain connects TRBV29-1 to TRBJ1-5; 9 nucleotides match TRBD1. The source is an adult with an advanced solid tumor such as melanoma, head and neck, liver or kidney cancer. CDR3 amino acids: CSAGTGNQPQHF. The CDR3 DNA sequence: TGCAGCGCCGGGACAGGGAATCAGCCCCAGCATTTT. Looking up the rest from reference TRBV29-1 and TRBJ1-5 gives the full variable domain: SAVISQKPSRDICQRGTSLTIQCQVDSQVTMMFWYRQQPGQSLTLIATANQGSEATYESGFVIDKFPISRPNLTFSTLTVSNMSPEDSSIYLCSAGTGNQPQHFGDGTRLSIL.